This passage covers 15 T cell receptor beta chains from one sample sequenced in a study of cytomegalovirus exposure and HLA in healthy donors. The PCR ran on 60 Vbeta and 13 Jbeta primers. Libraries were prepared by immunoSEQ multiplex PCR; TCRdb keeps only in-frame clonotypes and omits some of them. The sample yields under 85,000 clones, about 78% seen once. The specimen was PBMCs. The receptors originated from a man aged 35 to 55 in good health and CMV-seronegative.

The chain has TRBV7-3 and TRBJ2-7; TRBD2 matches 8 bases. V trimming: 5 bases; J trimming: 5 bases; junction bases outside the gene matches: 11. The CDR3 contains 15 residues. Germline values: CDR1 SGHTA, CDR2 FQGTGA. CDR3 amino acids: CASSPGSGSFDEQYF. The CDR3 DNA follows: TGTGCCAGCAGCCCGGGGAGCGGGAGCTTCGACGAGCAGTACTTC.

This chain links TRBV27 with TRBJ2-5, with 12 bases aligning to TRBD2. This CDR3 spans 15 amino acids. Germline V gene data show CDR1 as MNHEY and CDR2 as SMNVEV (reference sequence). The J segment lost 3 bases and the V segment lost 5 bases, leaving 4 bases of the junction unmatched. The CDR3 spells CASSQGLAGEETQYF. The DNA for the CDR3 is TGTGCCAGCAGTCAGGGACTAGCGGGCGAAGAGACCCAGTACTTC.

The sample holds a few counts of this clone. The CDR3 DNA follows: TGTGCCAGCAGCTTCAACCGGGACAAATTCACTGAAGCTTTCTTT. Its translation is CASSFNRDKFTEAFF. The chain uses TRBV11-2 and TRBJ1-1; maybe TRBD1 (6 bases). The germline gives CDR1 SGHAT, CDR2 FQNNGV. Trimming took off 3 bases at V and 4 bases at J, with 15 bases between the two ends. The CDR3 is made up of 15 amino acids.

The chain employs TRBV19 and TRBJ2-3, with 9 nucleotides matching TRBD1. The CDR3 is 14 residues long. Germline CDR1 is LNHDA and CDR2 is SQIVND (reference sequence). Losses at the gene ends were 4 bases for V and 4 bases for J; bases not matched to a gene: 3. The CDR3 reads CASSTTGGSDTQYF. The CDR3 nucleotides read TGTGCCAGTAGTACAACAGGGGGCTCAGATACGCAGTATTTT. The variable domain in full, with the rest retrieved from reference TRBV19 and TRBJ2-3, is DGGITQSPKYLFRKEGQNVTLSCEQNLNHDAMYWYRQDPGQGLRLIYYSQIVNDFQKGDIAEGYSVSREKKESFPLTVTSAQKNPTAFYLCASSTTGGSDTQYFGPGTRLTVL.

This clone was seen only a few times. V and J are TRBV6-4 and TRBJ2-1, with D tentatively TRBD2 (5 bases). CDR1 and CDR2 (germline): MRHNA, SNTAGT. The CDR3 contains 15 residues. Trimming stripped 2 bases from V and 9 bases from J, with 17 bases between. Written as DNA, the CDR3 is TGTGCCAGCAGTGACGAGGGCGCCAACCCGACTGAGCAGTTCTTC. Its translation is CASSDEGANPTEQFF.

V is TRBV5-6 and J is TRBJ2-7; 7 positions agree with TRBD2. The CDR3 contains 15 residues. V was pared by 9 bases and J by 0 bases, with 12 bases of the junction left unmatched. Per germline, CDR1 SGHDT and CDR2 YYEEEE. This chain's CDR3 is CATRGGSWGSYEQYF. The CDR3 DNA follows: TGTGCCACGAGGGGAGGGAGCTGGGGCTCCTACGAGCAGTACTTC.

The J gene is TRBJ2-7, the V gene TRBV19; D might be TRBD1 (6 bases). From germline, CDR1 is LNHDA and CDR2 SQIVND (reference sequence). This CDR3 is built from 12 residues. Trimming removed 5 bases from V and 3 bases from J, with 8 bases in between. Written as DNA, the CDR3 is TGTGCCAGTAGTGGACAGTTCTACGAGCAGTACTTC. Translation: CASSGQFYEQYF.

CDR3 sequence: CATGSEGYTF. Written as DNA, the CDR3 is TGTGCCACAGGGTCGGAGGGCTACACCTTC. The rearrangement joins TRBV19 to TRBJ1-2, with D possibly TRBD1 on 5 matching bases. Trimming left V 10 bases short and J 8 bases short, with 11 bases between. This CDR3 has 10 residues. Germline V CDR1 and CDR2: LNHDA, SQIVND (reference sequence).

This clone was counted between two and nine times. V gene TRBV7-9 combines with J gene TRBJ1-6; D is ambiguous. The V and J ends lost 4 bases and 8 bases respectively, with 15 bases between them. Germline loops: CDR1 SEHNR, CDR2 FQNEAQ (reference sequence). CDR3 length: 15 residues. For the CDR3, the DNA is TGTGCCAGCAGCTCCTCCGCGGGCTACTATTCACCCCTCCACTTT. Translating gives CASSSSAGYYSPLHF. Variable domain in full (rest from reference TRBV7-9 and TRBJ1-6): DTGVSQNPRHKITKRGQNVTFRCDPISEHNRLYWYRQTLGQGPEFLTYFQNEAQLEKSRLLSDRFSAERPKGSFSTLEIQRTEQGDSAMYLCASSSSAGYYSPLHFGNGTRLTVT.

This clone occurred once. This rearrangement joins TRBV6-1 to TRBJ1-4; D call uncertain. The CDR3 sequence is 13 residues long. V dropped 1 base and J dropped 10 bases, with 10 bases sitting between them. Germline values: CDR1 MNHNS, CDR2 SASEGT. The CDR3 nucleotides read TGTGCCAGCAGTGAAGGGGCGGGCGGAAAACTGTTTTTT. Protein: CASSEGAGGKLFF.

This clone was detected only once. J is TRBJ2-3 and V is TRBV6-6; no firm D call. The V end was cut by 8 bases, the J end by 4 bases, with 10 bases between. Germline loops: CDR1 MNHNY, CDR2 SVGAGI (reference sequence). The CDR3 covers 12 residues. CDR3 loop: CASSTAADTQYF. CDR3 bases: TGTGCCAGCTCCACCGCGGCAGATACGCAGTATTTT.

V gene TRBV2 combines with J gene TRBJ1-5, with D perhaps matching TRBD1 (6 bases). V was pared by 3 bases and J by 1 base, with 10 bases between. Germline V lookup: CDR1 SNHLY, CDR2 FYNNEI. The CDR3 has 15 amino acids. The CDR3 DNA reads TGTGCCAGCAGTGACAGGGGTCTAAGCAATCAGCCCCAGCATTTT. Its protein is CASSDRGLSNQPQHF.

On this clone itself: A junction boundary mismatches the germline segment, possibly from a read error. This chain connects TRBV6-1 to TRBJ1-5; D call uncertain. CDR3 length: 13 amino acids. Germline lookup yields CDR1 MNHNS and CDR2 SASEGT. The CDR3 sequence is CASSERSNQSQHF. CDR3 sequence (DNA): TGTGCCAGCAGTGAACGTAGCAATCAGTCCCAGCATTTT.

The V call is TRBV11-3, the J call TRBJ2-3, with TRBD2 matching over 8 bases. This CDR3 contains 15 residues. V was pared by 5 bases and J by 2 bases, with 6 bases of the junction left unmatched. The germline CDR1 and CDR2 sequences are SGHNT and YENEEA. The CDR3 here is CASSPGGAYTDTQYF. The CDR3 nucleotides read TGTGCCAGCAGCCCGGGGGGGGCTTACACAGATACGCAGTATTTT.

The J gene is TRBJ2-5, the V gene TRBV7-9, with TRBD1 matching 8 bases. The CDR3 runs to 17 residues. Losses at the gene ends were 5 bases for V and 2 bases for J; bases not matched to a gene: 13. CDR1 SEHNR and CDR2 FQNEAQ come from the germline V gene (reference sequence). CDR3 in amino acids: CASSKPYGQGRQETQYF. Here the CDR3 DNA reads TGTGCCAGCAGCAAACCCTACGGACAGGGCAGACAAGAGACCCAGTACTTC.